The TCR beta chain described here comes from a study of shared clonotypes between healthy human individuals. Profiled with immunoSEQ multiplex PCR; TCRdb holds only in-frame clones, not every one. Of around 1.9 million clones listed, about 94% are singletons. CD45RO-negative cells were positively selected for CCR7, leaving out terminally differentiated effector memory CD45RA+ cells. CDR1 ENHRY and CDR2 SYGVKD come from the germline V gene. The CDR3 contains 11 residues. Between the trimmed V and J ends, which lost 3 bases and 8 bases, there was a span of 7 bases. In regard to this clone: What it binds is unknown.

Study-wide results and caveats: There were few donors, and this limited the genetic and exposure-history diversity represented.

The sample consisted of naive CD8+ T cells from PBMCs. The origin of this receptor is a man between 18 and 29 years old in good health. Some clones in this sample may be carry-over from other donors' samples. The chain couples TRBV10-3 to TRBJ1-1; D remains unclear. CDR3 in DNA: TGTGCCATCAGTGACAGCCTCGAAGCTTTCTTT. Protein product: CAISDSLEAFF.